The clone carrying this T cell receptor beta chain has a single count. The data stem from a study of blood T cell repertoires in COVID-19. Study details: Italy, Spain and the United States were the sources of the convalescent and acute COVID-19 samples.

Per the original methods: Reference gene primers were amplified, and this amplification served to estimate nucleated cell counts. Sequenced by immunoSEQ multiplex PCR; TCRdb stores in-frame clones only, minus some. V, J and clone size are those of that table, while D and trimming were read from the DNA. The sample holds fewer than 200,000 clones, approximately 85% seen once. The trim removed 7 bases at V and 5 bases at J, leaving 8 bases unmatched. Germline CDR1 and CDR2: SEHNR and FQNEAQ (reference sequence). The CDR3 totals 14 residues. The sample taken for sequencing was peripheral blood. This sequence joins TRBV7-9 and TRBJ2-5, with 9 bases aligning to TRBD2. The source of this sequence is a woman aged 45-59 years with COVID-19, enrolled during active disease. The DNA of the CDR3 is TGTGCCAGCATAGGCGGGGGGGTCGCGGAGACCCAGTACTTC. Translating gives CASIGGGVAETQYF.